This T cell receptor beta chain was observed in a study of cytomegalovirus exposure and HLA in healthy donors. Study-wide findings and caveats: In vitro experiments confirmed that a few CMV-associated chains were specific for CMV antigens. Whilst most TCR sequences proved rare, a subset of public TCRs occurred across many donors. First-cohort TCR clusters tended to co-occur in the approximately 110 validation repertoires, a later analysis found. Cytomegalovirus-associated status was assigned to 150 to 200 TCR beta chains.

The protocol was immunoSEQ multiplex PCR, while the TCRdb copy is restricted to in-frame clones and leaves out a portion. The data contain roughly 300,000 clones, roughly 87% of them singletons. This CDR3 region has 14 residues. Trimming shortened V by 5 bases and J by 5 bases, and 15 bases separated the two germline ends. From germline, CDR1 is SGHAT and CDR2 FQNNGV. In its sample, this clone was seen once. What it recognizes is unknown. The TCR was taken from a woman aged 30 to 39 in good health and CMV-seropositive. The chain links TRBV11-2 to TRBJ1-2, with D maybe TRBD1 (5 bases). Sequencing was performed on PBMCs. As DNA, the CDR3 is TGTGCCAGCAGCGATACAGACAGAGATTATGGCTACACCTTC. Its translation: CASSDTDRDYGYTF.